The clone carrying this T cell receptor beta chain was observed at least ten times. This sample is drawn from a study of early T cells in non-severe SARS-CoV-2 infection. Background on the study: The authors sequenced bulk RNA from unsorted whole blood, leaving chains unpaired.

A single record per CDR3 protein comes from TCRdb applying MiXCR to the 5' RACE reads. The sample includes 66,000 or so distinct CDR3 sequences, 10% to 12% of them seen just once. The sequenced sample consisted of whole blood. The sequence derives from an adult who was a healthcare worker with PCR-confirmed SARS-CoV-2 infection or an uninfected control (not recorded which).

The CDR3 coding sequence is TGTGCCAGCAGTCAGTTCTTTAATTCACCCCTCCACTTT. This encodes CASSQFFNSPLHF. This chain connects TRBV6-1 to TRBJ1-6; D call uncertain. The CDR3 contains 13 residues. The germline V gene has CDR1 MNHNS and CDR2 SASEGT. Between the trimmed V and J ends, which lost 5 bases and 6 bases, there was a span of 8 bases.